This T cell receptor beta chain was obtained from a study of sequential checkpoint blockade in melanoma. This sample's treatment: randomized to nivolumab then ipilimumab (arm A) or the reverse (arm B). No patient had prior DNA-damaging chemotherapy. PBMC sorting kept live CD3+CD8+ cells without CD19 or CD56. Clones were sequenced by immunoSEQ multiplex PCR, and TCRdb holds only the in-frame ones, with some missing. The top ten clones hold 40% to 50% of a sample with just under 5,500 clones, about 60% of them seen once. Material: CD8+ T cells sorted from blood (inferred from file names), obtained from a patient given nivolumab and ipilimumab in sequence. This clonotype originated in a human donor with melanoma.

CDR3 loop: CASTRGGGYNEQFF. The CDR3 nucleotides read TGTGCCAGTACCCGAGGCGGGGGGTACAATGAGCAGTTCTTC. J is TRBJ2-1 and V is TRBV2, with 8 bases lining up with TRBD2. The germline V gene has CDR1 SNHLY and CDR2 FYNNEI. After removal of 9 bases from V and 4 bases from J, the junction contained 8 bases not matched to a gene. The CDR3 has 14 residues.